Listed here is a single TCR beta chain. Its cognate antigen is unknown. This CDR3 contains 14 residues. The germline gives CDR1 MNHEY, CDR2 SMNVEV (reference sequence). Trimming removed 7 bases at V and 6 bases at J, with 13 bases between. TCRdb independently ran MiXCR on the PCR reads; one entry per CDR3 protein. The repertoire includes under 600,000 distinct CDR3 sequences, about 25% of them detected once, and 0.7% to 0.9% sits in the top ten. This specimen comes from a study of molecular identifiers for immune sequencing clone quantification. Study conclusions and caveats: Sizes of highly expanded clones could be underestimated through identical TCRs sharing a barcode.

Source material for naive CD8 libraries was roughly 18,000 to 1,000,000 sorted cells, with 10%, 30% or 50% RNA. Sequences were obtained from naive CD8+ T cells from blood, with Jurkat cell RNA spiked in. Stated subset: FACS-sorted CD8+CD4-CCR7+CD45RA+ naive T cells. The TCR was taken from a human donor in good health. Some libraries in this study had Jurkat cell RNA spiked in. The chain links TRBV27 to TRBJ1-6, with D perhaps TRBD1 (6 bases). CDR3 nucleotides: TGTGCCAGCACCGAGACAGGATTTAATTCACCCCTCCACTTT. Amino acid sequence: CASTETGFNSPLHF.